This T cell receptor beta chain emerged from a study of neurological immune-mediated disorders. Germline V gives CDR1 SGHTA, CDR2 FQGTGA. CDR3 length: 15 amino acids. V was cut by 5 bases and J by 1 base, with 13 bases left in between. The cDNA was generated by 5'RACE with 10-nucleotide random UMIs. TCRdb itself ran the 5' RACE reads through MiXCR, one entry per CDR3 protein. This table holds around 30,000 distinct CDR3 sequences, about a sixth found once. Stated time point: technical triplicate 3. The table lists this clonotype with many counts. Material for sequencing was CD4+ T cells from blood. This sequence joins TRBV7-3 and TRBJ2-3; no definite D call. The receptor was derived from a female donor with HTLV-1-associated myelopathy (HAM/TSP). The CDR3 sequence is CASSPRSPGTDTQYF. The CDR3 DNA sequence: TGTGCCAGCAGCCCCCGATCCCCGGGCACAGATACGCAGTATTTT.